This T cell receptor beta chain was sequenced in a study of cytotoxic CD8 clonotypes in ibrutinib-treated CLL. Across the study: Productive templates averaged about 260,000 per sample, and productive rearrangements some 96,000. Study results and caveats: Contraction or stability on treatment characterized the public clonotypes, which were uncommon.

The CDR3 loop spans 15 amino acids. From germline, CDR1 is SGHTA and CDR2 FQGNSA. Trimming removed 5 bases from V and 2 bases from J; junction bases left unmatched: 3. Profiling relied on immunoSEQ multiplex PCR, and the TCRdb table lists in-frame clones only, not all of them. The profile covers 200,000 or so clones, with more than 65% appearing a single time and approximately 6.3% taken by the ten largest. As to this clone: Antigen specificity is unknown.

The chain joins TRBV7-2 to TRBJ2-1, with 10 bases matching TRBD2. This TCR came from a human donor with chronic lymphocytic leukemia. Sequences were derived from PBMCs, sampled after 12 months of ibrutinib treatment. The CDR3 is CASSQGLAPYNEQFF. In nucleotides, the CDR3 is TGTGCCAGCAGCCAGGGACTAGCGCCCTACAATGAGCAGTTCTTC.